The 30 T cell receptor beta chains below all came from one sample that was sequenced in a study of blood T cell repertoires in COVID-19. Sequencing used immunoSEQ multiplex PCR; TCRdb keeps in-frame clones, though not all of them. This sample yields 150,000 to 200,000 clones, of which roughly 80% are seen a single time; approximately 2.8% belongs to the top ten. The sample taken for sequencing was peripheral blood. The receptors were sampled from a man between 70 and 80 years old with acute or convalescent COVID-19.

The V and J genes are TRBV7-2 and TRBJ2-1, with a possible D match to TRBD1 (6 bases). The CDR3 covers 15 residues. Trimming stripped 4 bases from V and 3 bases from J, with 13 bases between. Germline values: CDR1 SGHTA, CDR2 FQGNSA. CDR3 region: CASSSGVLHYNEQFF. The CDR3 DNA reads as TGTGCCAGCAGCTCAGGGGTGCTGCACTACAATGAGCAGTTCTTC.

This clone appeared a few times. The rearrangement joins TRBV5-1 to TRBJ2-3, with TRBD2 matching over 7 bases. The CDR3 is 17 amino acids. The V gene's germline CDR1 is SGHRS and CDR2 YFSETQ. V was clipped by 1 base and J by 1 base; unmatched bases: 9. The CDR3 reads CASSLSGRAEGTDTQYF. The CDR3 DNA reads as TGCGCCAGCAGCTTGAGTGGGAGGGCCGAGGGCACAGATACGCAGTATTTT.

This clone was seen only once. The genes are TRBV11-2 and TRBJ2-7; 8 nucleotides agree with TRBD1. J lost 3 bases, V lost 1 base, and 2 bases had no gene match. The V gene's germline CDR1 is SGHAT and CDR2 FQNNGV. The CDR3 extends over 14 amino acids. CDR3 bases: TGTGCCAGCAGCTTAGGGACAGGGCGCTACGAGCAGTACTTC. Translating it yields CASSLGTGRYEQYF.

CDR3 nucleotide sequence: TGTGCCAGCAGCGTAAAATCCGGGACTAGCGGTATACTAAGCACAGATACGCAGTATTTT. It specifies CASSVKSGTSGILSTDTQYF. The chain combines TRBV7-4 with TRBJ2-3, with TRBD2 identical over 11 bases. The germline gives CDR1 SGHVT, CDR2 SQSDAQ. CDR3 length: 20 amino acids. Losses at the gene ends were 5 bases for V and 0 bases for J; bases not matched to a gene: 16. Full variable domain (outside the CDR3, taken from reference TRBV7-4 and TRBJ2-3): GAGVSQSPRYKVAKRGRDVALRCDSISGHVTLYWYRQTLGQGSEVLTYSQSDAQRDKSGRPSGRFSAERPERSVSTLKIQRTEQGDSAVYLCASSVKSGTSGILSTDTQYFGPGTRLTVL.

Only one count was recorded for this clone. The J gene is TRBJ2-5, the V gene TRBV19, with 7 positions matching TRBD2. CDR1 LNHDA and CDR2 SQIVND come from the germline V gene (reference sequence). CDR3 length equals 16 residues. The V and J ends lost 6 bases and 4 bases, in that order; junction bases with no gene match: 14. The chain's CDR3 is CASSPSTGLVGETQYF. DNA of the CDR3: TGTGCCAGTAGCCCTTCCACCGGACTAGTTGGAGAGACCCAGTACTTC.

V is TRBV4-1 and J is TRBJ1-6, with TRBD1 identical over 7 bases. This CDR3 has 15 amino acids. Trimming at V came to 4 bases and at J to 6 bases, leaving 6 bases not matched to a gene. Germline-derived CDR1 and CDR2 are MGHRA and YSYEKL. The CDR3 DNA sequence: TGCGCCAGCAGCCTGGGACAGACGAGTAATTCACCCCTCCACTTT. This sequence encodes CASSLGQTSNSPLHF.

The chain is built from TRBV10-2 and TRBJ2-7; 12 nucleotides line up with TRBD2. The CDR3 has 15 residues. Per germline, CDR1 WSHSY and CDR2 SAAADI. With 3 bases clipped from V and 1 base from J, the junction kept 1 base outside the gene matches. Here the CDR3 reads CASSELAGGSYEQYF. In nucleotides, the CDR3 is TGCGCCAGCAGTGAACTAGCGGGAGGATCCTACGAGCAGTACTTC.

V is TRBV19 and J is TRBJ1-1; unclear D gene. Germline V gene sequence: CDR1 LNHDA, CDR2 SQIVND (reference sequence). V was shortened by 8 bases and J by 1 base, with 14 bases between the two germline ends. This CDR3 is built from 14 residues. CDR3 coding DNA: TGTGCCAGTCGAAGAGTACAGTGGAACACTGAAGCTTTCTTT. This codes for CASRRVQWNTEAFF.

The rearrangement joins TRBV7-2 to TRBJ2-6; D not certain. V was pared by 5 bases and J by 1 base, with 9 bases between. The CDR3 covers 15 residues. Germline V lookup: CDR1 SGHTA, CDR2 FQGNSA. The CDR3 nucleotides are TGTGCCAGCAGCCCGACTGCTTCTGGGGCCAACGTCCTGACTTTC. It translates to CASSPTASGANVLTF. Looking up the rest from reference TRBV7-2 and TRBJ2-6 gives the full variable domain: GAGVSQSPSNKVTEKGKDVELRCDPISGHTALYWYRQSLGQGLEFLIYFQGNSAPDKSGLPSDRFSAERTGGSVSTLTIQRTQQEDSAVYLCASSPTASGANVLTFGAGSRLTVL.

The chain combines TRBV19 with TRBJ2-3, with 9 nucleotides matching TRBD1. Germline-derived CDR1 and CDR2 are LNHDA and SQIVND (reference sequence). The CDR3 contains 16 residues. V was pared by 5 bases and J by 2 bases, with 8 bases of the junction left unmatched. The CDR3 is CASSFPGQGSTDTQYF. CDR3 bases: TGTGCCAGTAGTTTCCCCGGACAGGGGTCCACAGATACGCAGTATTTT.

The sample holds a few counts of this clone. This chain connects TRBV5-8 to TRBJ2-3; D might be TRBD1 (5 bases). Per the germline V gene, CDR1 is SGHTS and CDR2 is YDEGEE. V was cut by 2 bases and J by 7 bases, with 11 bases left in between. The length of the CDR3 is 13 residues. The CDR3 DNA follows: TGTGCCAGCAGCTTACTGGGGCCACATACGCAGTATTTT. Its translation is CASSLLGPHTQYF.

The chain joins TRBV6-5 to TRBJ2-7, with TRBD1 matching 10 bases. The CDR3 has 15 amino acids. CDR1 and CDR2 (germline): MNHEY, SVGAGI. V dropped 7 bases and J dropped 2; count of bases not matched to a gene: 8. The CDR3: CASTEWTGGTYEQYF. In DNA, the CDR3 is TGTGCCAGCACCGAATGGACAGGGGGAACCTACGAGCAGTACTTC.

This sequence joins TRBV6-2 or TRBV6-3 and TRBJ1-1, with 7 bases identical to TRBD1. The junction had 8 bases not matched to a gene; V was cut back by 4 bases and J by 0 bases. This CDR3 contains 16 residues. Germline CDR1 and CDR2: MNHEY and SVGEGT. The DNA for the CDR3 is TGTGCCAGCAGTTTCGGACAGGCAGCTATGAACACTGAAGCTTTCTTT. Amino acid sequence: CASSFGQAAMNTEAFF.

The chain recombines TRBV15 with TRBJ2-7; D remains unclear. The CDR3 is 16 residues long. V lost 0 bases, J lost 0 bases, and 12 bases lay in between. Germline V lookup: CDR1 LNHNV, CDR2 YYDKDF (reference sequence). DNA for the CDR3: TGTGCCACCAGCAGAGATCCCCCACCGAGCTCCTACGAGCAGTACTTC. This gives the protein CATSRDPPPSSYEQYF. Full variable domain (missing parts from reference TRBV15 and TRBJ2-7): DAMVIQNPRYQVTQFGKPVTLSCSQTLNHNVMYWYQQKSSQAPKLLFHYYDKDFNNEADTPDNFQSRRPNTSFCFLDIRSPGLGDTAMYLCATSRDPPPSSYEQYFGPGTRLTVT.

This chain links TRBV30 with TRBJ1-1; no definite D call. The germline CDR1 and CDR2 sequences are GTSNPN and SVGIG (reference sequence). Trimming left V 0 bases short and J 4 bases short, with 21 bases between. The CDR3 is made up of 17 amino acids. DNA of the CDR3: TGTGCCTGGAGTGTACGGGGTCACGGAGTTACGGGCACTGAAGCTTTCTTT. This gives the protein CAWSVRGHGVTGTEAFF.

The rearrangement uses TRBV19 and TRBJ2-1; the D gene is possibly TRBD1 (6 bases). This CDR3 comprises 14 residues. Germline V CDR1 and CDR2: LNHDA, SQIVND (reference sequence). The V end was cut by 3 bases, the J end by 9 bases, with 15 bases between. The CDR3 region is CASSIPVQGPEQFF. The DNA of the CDR3 is TGTGCCAGTAGTATTCCCGTACAGGGACCTGAGCAGTTCTTC.

J is TRBJ1-1 and V is TRBV6-5; D call uncertain. The ends were cut back, 9 bases at V and 1 base at J, with 6 bases in the middle. The CDR3 contains 11 residues. Germline CDR1 reads MNHEY; CDR2 reads SVGAGI. In nucleotides, the CDR3 is TGTGCCAGTCGTCGGAACACTGAAGCTTTCTTT. Protein product: CASRRNTEAFF.

This clone occurred a few times. V and J are TRBV14 and TRBJ2-7, with D maybe TRBD1 (5 bases). Trimming stripped 9 bases from V and 3 bases from J, with 9 bases between. The CDR3 sequence is 11 residues long. The germline V gene encodes CDR1 SGHDN and CDR2 FVKESK. This CDR3 reads CARGLDYEQYF. The CDR3 region has the DNA TGTGCCAGGGGGCTGGACTACGAGCAGTACTTC.

The chain employs TRBV5-6 and TRBJ1-5; no definite D call. Germline loops: CDR1 SGHDT, CDR2 YYEEEE. Trimming stripped 0 bases from V and 5 bases from J, with 12 bases between. The CDR3 covers 15 residues. DNA of the CDR3: TGTGCCAGCAGCTTGGAGGCCCATACAGATCAGCCCCAGCATTTT. This sequence encodes CASSLEAHTDQPQHF.

The chain joins TRBV14 to TRBJ2-1; D perhaps matches TRBD2 (5 bases). The CDR3 has 15 amino acids. The V end lost 0 bases, the J end lost 5 bases, and 11 bases lay between the germline ends. Germline V gene lookup returns CDR1 SGHDN and CDR2 FVKESK. The CDR3 DNA reads as TGTGCCAGCAGCCAAGAGGTAGCGTTGGACAATGAGCAGTTCTTC. Translation: CASSQEVALDNEQFF.

As regards this clone: Other DNA sequences from this sample encode an identical CDR3 as well. V and J are TRBV19 and TRBJ1-2, with D possibly being TRBD1 (5 bases). Germline V lookup: CDR1 LNHDA, CDR2 SQIVND (reference sequence). Trimming pared 3 bases from V and 6 bases from J, leaving 11 bases between. The length of the CDR3 is 13 residues. The CDR3 DNA follows: TGTGCCAGTAGTATCGGGCAGGGTGATGGCTACACCTTC. Residues: CASSIGQGDGYTF.

This clone was seen many times. The chain joins TRBV4-3 to TRBJ2-1; TRBD2 might be the D (6 bases). Germline V CDR1 and CDR2: LGHNA, YSLEER. The CDR3 length is 14 residues. Trimming cost V 2 bases and J 7 bases, with 12 bases left between them. CDR3 in amino acids: CASSQPHGSNEQFF. The CDR3 coding sequence is TGCGCCAGCAGCCAACCTCACGGGAGTAATGAGCAGTTCTTC.

CDR3 residues: CATSREARAANEKLFF. The CDR3 DNA follows: TGTGCCACCAGCAGAGAAGCCAGGGCTGCTAATGAAAAACTGTTTTTT. V is TRBV15 and J is TRBJ1-4; D perhaps matches TRBD1 (5 bases). This CDR3 is built from 16 residues. Germline assignment: CDR1 LNHNV and CDR2 YYDKDF (reference sequence). The V end lost 0 bases, the J end lost 3 bases, and 11 bases lay between the germline ends.

The V gene is TRBV4-2, the J gene TRBJ2-4, with D uncertain. V was trimmed by 1 base and J by 6 bases, leaving 7 bases between them. In germline, CDR1 is LGHNA, CDR2 YNFKEQ. The CDR3 is 13 residues long. CDR3 sequence: CASSQGPGNIQYF. The DNA of the CDR3 is TGTGCCAGCAGCCAAGGGCCGGGAAACATTCAGTACTTC.

The chain employs TRBV19 and TRBJ2-7; a possible D gene is TRBD1 (5 bases). This CDR3 is 17 amino acids long. The V end was cut by 6 bases, the J end by 2 bases, with 23 bases between. Germline CDR1 reads LNHDA; CDR2 reads SQIVND (reference sequence). The CDR3 is CASSPDKPGFTTYEQYF. The CDR3 DNA reads TGTGCCAGTAGCCCGGACAAACCAGGGTTCACTACCTACGAGCAGTACTTC.

The gene calls are TRBV19 and TRBJ2-7; 14 bases line up with TRBD2. Germline V CDR1 and CDR2: LNHDA, SQIVND (reference sequence). The CDR3 has 14 residues. Unmatched junction bases numbered 3, after V lost 6 bases and J lost 5 bases. The CDR3 loop reads CASSGTSGRHEQYF. The CDR3 DNA sequence: TGTGCCAGTAGCGGGACTAGCGGGAGACACGAGCAGTACTTC.

The chain combines TRBV6-1 with TRBJ1-2, with unresolved D. Germline assignment: CDR1 MNHNS and CDR2 SASEGT. The CDR3 contains 14 residues. V lost 2 bases, J lost 3 bases, and 10 bases lay in between. The CDR3 loop is CASSENVGDYGYTF. The CDR3 DNA is TGTGCCAGCAGTGAAAACGTGGGAGACTATGGCTACACCTTC.

The CDR3 nucleotides are TGTGCCAGTAGGGACAGAATGATGAACACTGAAGCTTTCTTT. It yields the protein CASRDRMMNTEAFF. The chain couples TRBV19 to TRBJ1-1, with D perhaps TRBD1 (6 bases). CDR1 is LNHDA and CDR2 is SQIVND in the germline V gene (reference sequence). The V gene lost 6 bases and the J gene lost 0 bases, with 11 bases spanning the gap. The CDR3 length is 14 residues.

V gene TRBV10-3 combines with J gene TRBJ1-5; D is undetermined. This CDR3 region has 13 residues. Trimming shortened V by 4 bases and J by 6 bases, and 10 bases separated the two germline ends. Germline CDR1 and CDR2: ENHRY and SYGVKD. CDR3 nucleotides: TGTGCCATCAGTGCGGGGTTGGGTCAGCCCCAGCATTTT. It encodes CAISAGLGQPQHF.

The chain is built from TRBV12-3 or TRBV12-4 and TRBJ1-1; D is perhaps TRBD1 (6 bases). CDR3 length: 13 residues. V was pared by 3 bases and J by 8 bases, with 13 bases between. The CDR3, as DNA: TGTGCCAGCAGTTTGTTCGTCAGGGGAGAAGCTTTCTTT. Its translation: CASSLFVRGEAFF.